This paragraph reports one T cell receptor beta chain. The table came from immunoSEQ multiplex PCR; TCRdb's copy has only in-frame clones and leaves some out. Of roughly 280,000 clones listed, about 90% are singletons. This record comes from a study of blood T cell repertoires in COVID-19. On the study more broadly: Material from acute and convalescent COVID-19 was sourced from the United States, Italy and Spain. PBMCs, B-cell-depleted T cells, or T cells were the source of the cDNA or gDNA that made up the material.

The length of the CDR3 is 13 residues. V dropped 0 bases and J dropped 7 bases, with 6 bases sitting between them. Germline CDR1 SGHTA, CDR2 FQGTGA. The receptor was isolated from a woman between 45 and 60 years old who had recovered from COVID-19. The material sequenced was peripheral blood. The gene calls are TRBV7-3 and TRBJ2-2; TRBD1 might be the D (5 bases). The CDR3 region is CASSLTGVGELFF. The DNA of the CDR3 is TGTGCCAGCAGCTTAACAGGGGTCGGGGAGCTGTTTTTT.